This T cell receptor (beta chain) is drawn from a study of early T cells in non-severe SARS-CoV-2 infection. MiXCR, applied by TCRdb to the 5' RACE reads, yields one record per CDR3 protein. The table has tens of thousands of distinct CDR3 sequences, approximately 4.6% seen once. The CDR3 is 14 residues long. Germline-derived CDR1 and CDR2 are MNHEY and SVGAGI. The V and J ends lost 6 bases and 4 bases, in that order; junction bases with no gene match: 4. Ten or more counts support this clonotype. This clonotype was obtained from an adult who was a healthcare worker with PCR-confirmed SARS-CoV-2 infection or an uninfected control (not recorded which). The V and J genes are TRBV6-5 and TRBJ1-5; TRBD1 agrees at 9 bases. The source material was whole blood. CDR3 sequence (DNA): TGTGCCAGCAGAGCCGGGACAGGGAATCAGCCCCAGCATTTT. Protein sequence: CASRAGTGNQPQHF.